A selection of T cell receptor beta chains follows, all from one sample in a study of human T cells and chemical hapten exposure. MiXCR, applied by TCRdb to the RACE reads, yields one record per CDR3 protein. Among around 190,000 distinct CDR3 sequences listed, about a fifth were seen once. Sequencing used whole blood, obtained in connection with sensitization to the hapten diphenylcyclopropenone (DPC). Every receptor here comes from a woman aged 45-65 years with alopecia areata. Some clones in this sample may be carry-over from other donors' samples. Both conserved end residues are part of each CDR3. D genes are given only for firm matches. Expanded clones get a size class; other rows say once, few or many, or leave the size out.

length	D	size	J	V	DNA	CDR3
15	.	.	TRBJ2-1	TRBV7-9	TGTGCCAGCAGCTCGTCCGACAGGACTCACAATGAGCAGTTCTTC	CASSSSDRTHNEQFF
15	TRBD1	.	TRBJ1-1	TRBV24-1	TGTGCCACCAGTGATGAGGACAGGGGGAGGACTGAAGCTTTCTTT	CATSDEDRGRTEAFF
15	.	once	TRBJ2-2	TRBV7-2	TGTGCCAGCAGCTTAGATTATGCTAACACCGGGGAGCTGTTTTTT	CASSLDYANTGELFF
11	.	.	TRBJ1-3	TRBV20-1	TGCAGTGCTAGACCTGGAAACACCATATATTTT	CSARPGNTIYF
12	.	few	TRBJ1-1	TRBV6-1	TGTGCCAGCATCGGGACACACACTGAAGCTTTCTTT	CASIGTHTEAFF
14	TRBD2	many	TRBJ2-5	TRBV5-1	TGCGCCAGCAGCTTGAACCCCGGGGGGGAGACCCAGTACTTC	CASSLNPGGETQYF
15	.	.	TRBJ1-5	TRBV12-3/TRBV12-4	TGTGCCAGCAGCCCAATCGGGGGCTATTATCAGCCCCAGCATTTT	CASSPIGGYYQPQHF
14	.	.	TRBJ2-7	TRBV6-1	TGTGCCAGCAGTGAAGCGATAGGCAACTACGAGCAGTACTTC	CASSEAIGNYEQYF
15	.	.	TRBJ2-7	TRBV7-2	TGTGCCAGCAGCTTAGGAGCGGGTAACTCCTACGAGCAGTACTTC	CASSLGAGNSYEQYF
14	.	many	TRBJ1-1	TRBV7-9	TGTGCCAGCAGCTCACCGGTCAGGAACACTGAAGCTTTCTTT	CASSSPVRNTEAFF
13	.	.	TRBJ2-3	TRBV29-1	TGCAGCGCTGGGGTTCTAGTCCGAGATACGCAGTATTTT	CSAGVLVRDTQYF
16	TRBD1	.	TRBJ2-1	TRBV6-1	TGTGCCAGCAGTGAAGATGAGGGGGCAGGGTACAATGAGCAGTTCTTC	CASSEDEGAGYNEQFF
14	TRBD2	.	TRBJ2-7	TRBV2	TGTGCCAGCAGTGTTGATAGCGGGAACTACGAGCAGTACTTC	CASSVDSGNYEQYF
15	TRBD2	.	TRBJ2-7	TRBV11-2	TGTGCCAGCAGCCTACTAGCGGGAGTCTCCTACGAGCAGTACTTC	CASSLLAGVSYEQYF
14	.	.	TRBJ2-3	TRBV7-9	TGTGCCAGCAGCTTATTCCTCGACACAGATACGCAGTATTTT	CASSLFLDTDTQYF
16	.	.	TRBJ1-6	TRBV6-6	TGTGCCAGCAGTTACACGGGACTCCCTCCGGATTCACCCCTCCACTTT	CASSYTGLPPDSPLHF
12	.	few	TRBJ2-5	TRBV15	TGTGCCACCTCGACAGCTCAAGAGACCCAGTACTTC	CATSTAQETQYF
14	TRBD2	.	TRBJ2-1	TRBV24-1	TGTGCCACCAGTAGGAAGCGGGAGAGGAATGAGCAGTTCTTC	CATSRKRERNEQFF
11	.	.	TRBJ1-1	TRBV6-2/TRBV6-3	TGTGCCAGCAGTTATGCGGCTGAAGCTTTCTTT	CASSYAAEAFF
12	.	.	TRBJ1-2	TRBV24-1	TGTGCCACCAGTGCGGGGAACTATGGCTACACCTTC	CATSAGNYGYTF
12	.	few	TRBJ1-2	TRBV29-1	TGCAGTGCCCACCAGGCACCCAATGGCTACACCTTC	CSAHQAPNGYTF
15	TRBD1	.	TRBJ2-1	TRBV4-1	TGCGCCAGCAGCCAAGACCCGGGACAGAACAATGAGCAGTTCTTC	CASSQDPGQNNEQFF
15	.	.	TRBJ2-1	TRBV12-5	TGTGCTAGTGGTATGGAGCCGAGCTCCTACAATGAGCAGTTCTTC	CASGMEPSSYNEQFF
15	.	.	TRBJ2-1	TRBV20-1	TGCAGTGCGCCGGATCCGGGAGTATCCTACAATGAGCAGTTCTTC	CSAPDPGVSYNEQFF
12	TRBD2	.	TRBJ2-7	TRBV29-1	TGCAGCGTTCAGCGGGGCGACTACGAGCAGTACTTC	CSVQRGDYEQYF
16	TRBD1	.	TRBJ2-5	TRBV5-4	TGTGCCAGCAGCTTGGCCGGGACAGGACTGCTTGGGACCCAGTACTTC	CASSLAGTGLLGTQYF
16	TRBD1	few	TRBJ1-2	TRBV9	TGTGCCAGCAGCGTAGCGTGGACAGGGCTTAACTATGGCTACACCTTC	CASSVAWTGLNYGYTF
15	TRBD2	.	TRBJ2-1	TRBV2	TGTGCCAGCAGTCAGACTAGCGGGACTTACAATGAGCAGTTCTTC	CASSQTSGTYNEQFF
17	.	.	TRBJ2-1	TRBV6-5	TGTGCCAGCAGACTTGGGGTATCGGGACTCCGGGACAATGAGCAGTTCTTC	CASRLGVSGLRDNEQFF
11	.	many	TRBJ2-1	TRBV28	TGTGCCGCCCAAAGAGGAACTAAGCAGTTCTTC	CAAQRGTKQFF
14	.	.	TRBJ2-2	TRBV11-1	TGTGCCAGCAGTACAAATCTAGGGGCCGGGGAGCTGTTTTTT	CASSTNLGAGELFF
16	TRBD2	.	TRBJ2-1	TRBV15	TGTGCCACCAGCAGGACTAGCGGGAGTGGAGGGGATGAGCAGTTCTTC	CATSRTSGSGGDEQFF
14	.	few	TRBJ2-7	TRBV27	TGTGCCAGCAGTTTTGGTCCGAGAAACTCCGAGCAGTACTTC	CASSFGPRNSEQYF
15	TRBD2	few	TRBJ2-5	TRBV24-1	TGTGCCACAGGGACTAGCGCTTTTGGGGCAGAGACCCAGTACTTC	CATGTSAFGAETQYF
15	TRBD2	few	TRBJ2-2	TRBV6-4	TGTGCCAGCAGTACCCTAGCGGGAGCCACCGGGGAGCTGTTTTTT	CASSTLAGATGELFF
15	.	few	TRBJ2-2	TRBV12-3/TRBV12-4	TGTGCCAGCAGTTTCCTTGGGGGTCTCACCGGGGAGCTGTTTTTT	CASSFLGGLTGELFF
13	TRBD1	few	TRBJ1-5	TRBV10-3	TGTGCCATCACAGGGGACAGAACTCAGCCCCAGCATTTT	CAITGDRTQPQHF
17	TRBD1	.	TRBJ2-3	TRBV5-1	TGCGCCAGCAGCGTACGGCGAGGACAGGGGATGACAGATACGCAGTATTTT	CASSVRRGQGMTDTQYF
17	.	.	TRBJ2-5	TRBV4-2	TGTGCCAGCAGCCAAGATGGAACGGGATGGCTTGGTGAGACCCAGTACTTC	CASSQDGTGWLGETQYF
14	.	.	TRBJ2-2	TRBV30	TGTGCCTGGAGCTTAGGGCTAAACACCGGGGAGCTGTTTTTT	CAWSLGLNTGELFF
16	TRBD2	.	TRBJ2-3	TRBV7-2	TGTGCCAGCAGCTCCTCCGGGACTAGCGGCACAGATACGCAGTATTTT	CASSSSGTSGTDTQYF
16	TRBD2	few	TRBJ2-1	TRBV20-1	TGCAGTGCTTCCCTGTTGGGGACTACTAACTACAATGAGCAGTTCTTC	CSASLLGTTNYNEQFF
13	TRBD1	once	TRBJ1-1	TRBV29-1	TGCAGCGTTGACCCAGGGGGAAACACTGAAGCTTTCTTT	CSVDPGGNTEAFF
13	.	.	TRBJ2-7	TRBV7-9	TGTGCCAGCAAAGGGGGACGAGCCTACGAGCAGTACTTC	CASKGGRAYEQYF
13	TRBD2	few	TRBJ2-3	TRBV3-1	TGTGCCAGCAGCGTTGGGAGGGCAGATACGCAGTATTTT	CASSVGRADTQYF
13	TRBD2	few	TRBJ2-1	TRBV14	TGTGCCAGCAGCCCTCGACTAGCGGGCGAGCAGTTCTTC	CASSPRLAGEQFF
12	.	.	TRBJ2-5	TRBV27	TGTGCCAGCAGTGATAGAGCTGAGACCCAGTACTTC	CASSDRAETQYF
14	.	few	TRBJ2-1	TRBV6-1	TGTGCCAGCTTTAGTGGAATCTCCTACAATGAGCAGTTCTTC	CASFSGISYNEQFF
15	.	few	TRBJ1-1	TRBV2	TGTGCCAGCAGTGATCTTGAAATATCGAACACTGAAGCTTTCTTT	CASSDLEISNTEAFF
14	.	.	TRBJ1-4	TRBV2	TGTGCCAGCAGTGGCCGGACAGACGATGAAAAACTGTTTTTT	CASSGRTDDEKLFF
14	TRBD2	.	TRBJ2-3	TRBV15	TGTGCCACCAGCAAGAGACTAGCAGCTGATACGCAGTATTTT	CATSKRLAADTQYF
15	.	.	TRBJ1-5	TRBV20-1	TGCAGTGCCGGACCGAGCCTTGGGCAAGACCAGCCCCAGCATTTT	CSAGPSLGQDQPQHF
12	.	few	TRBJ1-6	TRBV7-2	TGTGCCAGCAGCTTCCAAAATTCACCCCTCCACTTT	CASSFQNSPLHF